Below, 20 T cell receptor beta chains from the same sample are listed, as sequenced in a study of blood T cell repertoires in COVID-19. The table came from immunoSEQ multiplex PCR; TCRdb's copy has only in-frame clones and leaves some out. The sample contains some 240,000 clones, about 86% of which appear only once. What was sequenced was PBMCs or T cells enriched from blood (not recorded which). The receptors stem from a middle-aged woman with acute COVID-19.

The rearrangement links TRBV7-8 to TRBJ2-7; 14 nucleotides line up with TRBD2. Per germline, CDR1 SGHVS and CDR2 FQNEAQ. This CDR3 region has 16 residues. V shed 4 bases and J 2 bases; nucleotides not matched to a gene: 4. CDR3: CASSSGLAGGTYEQYF. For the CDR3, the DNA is TGTGCCAGCAGCTCTGGACTAGCGGGGGGTACCTACGAGCAGTACTTC. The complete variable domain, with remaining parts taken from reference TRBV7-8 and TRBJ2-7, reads GAGVSQSPRYKVAKRGQDVALRCDPISGHVSLFWYQQALGQGPEFLTYFQNEAQLDKSGLPSDRFFAERPEGSVSTLKIQRTQQEDSAVYLCASSSGLAGGTYEQYFGPGTRLTVT.

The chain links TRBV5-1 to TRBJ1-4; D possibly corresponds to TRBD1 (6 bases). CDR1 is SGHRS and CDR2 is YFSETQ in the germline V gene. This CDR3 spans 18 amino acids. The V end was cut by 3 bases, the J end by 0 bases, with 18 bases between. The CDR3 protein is CASSYQQGYEATNEKLFF. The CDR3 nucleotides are TGCGCCAGCAGCTACCAACAGGGCTACGAAGCAACTAATGAAAAACTGTTTTTT.

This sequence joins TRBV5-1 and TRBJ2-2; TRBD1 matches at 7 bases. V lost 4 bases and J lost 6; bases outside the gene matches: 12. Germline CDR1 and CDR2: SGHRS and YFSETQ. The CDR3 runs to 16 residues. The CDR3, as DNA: TGCGCCAGCAGCGCAGACAGGGTTGGTCGCGCCGGGGAGCTGTTTTTT. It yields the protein CASSADRVGRAGELFF.

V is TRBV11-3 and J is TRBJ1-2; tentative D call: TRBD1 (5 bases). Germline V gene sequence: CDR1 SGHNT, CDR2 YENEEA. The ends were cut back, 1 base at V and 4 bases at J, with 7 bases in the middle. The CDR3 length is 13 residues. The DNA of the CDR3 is TGTGCCAGCAGCTTAGGACAGCGCTATGGCTACACCTTC. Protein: CASSLGQRYGYTF.

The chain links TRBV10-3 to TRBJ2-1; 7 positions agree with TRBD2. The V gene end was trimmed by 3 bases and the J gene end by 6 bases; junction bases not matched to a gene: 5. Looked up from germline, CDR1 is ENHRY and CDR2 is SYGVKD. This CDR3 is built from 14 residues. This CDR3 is CAISERGRANEQFF. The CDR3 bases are TGTGCCATCAGTGAACGAGGGAGGGCCAATGAGCAGTTCTTC.

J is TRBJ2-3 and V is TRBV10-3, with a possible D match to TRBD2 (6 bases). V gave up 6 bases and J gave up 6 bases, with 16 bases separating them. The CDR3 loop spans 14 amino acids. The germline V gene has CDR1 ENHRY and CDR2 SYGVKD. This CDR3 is CAIRGSGRLDTQYF. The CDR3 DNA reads TGTGCCATCAGGGGTAGCGGTAGGCTTGATACGCAGTATTTT.

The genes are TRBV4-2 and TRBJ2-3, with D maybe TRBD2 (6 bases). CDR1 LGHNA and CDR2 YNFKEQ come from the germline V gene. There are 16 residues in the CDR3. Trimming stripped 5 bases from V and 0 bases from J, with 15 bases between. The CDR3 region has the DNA TGTGCCAGCAGCGCACTCGGAGGGAAGAGCACAGATACGCAGTATTTT. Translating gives CASSALGGKSTDTQYF.

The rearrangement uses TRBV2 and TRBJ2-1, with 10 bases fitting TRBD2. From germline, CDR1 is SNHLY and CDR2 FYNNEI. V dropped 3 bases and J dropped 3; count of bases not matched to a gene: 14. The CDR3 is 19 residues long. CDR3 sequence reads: CASSDAGGASGSNYNEQFF. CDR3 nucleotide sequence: TGTGCCAGCAGTGATGCGGGCGGGGCTAGCGGGAGTAACTACAATGAGCAGTTCTTC.

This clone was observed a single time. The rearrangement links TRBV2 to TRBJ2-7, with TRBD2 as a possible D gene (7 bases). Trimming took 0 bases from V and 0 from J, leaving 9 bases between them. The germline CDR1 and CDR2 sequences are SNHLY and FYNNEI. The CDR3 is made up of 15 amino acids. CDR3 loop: CASSEARGPSYEQYF. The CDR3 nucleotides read TGTGCCAGCAGTGAAGCGCGGGGGCCCTCCTACGAGCAGTACTTC.

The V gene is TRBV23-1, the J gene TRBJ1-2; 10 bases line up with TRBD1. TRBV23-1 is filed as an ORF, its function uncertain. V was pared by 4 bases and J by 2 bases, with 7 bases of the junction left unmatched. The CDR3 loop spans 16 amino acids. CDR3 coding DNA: TGCGCCAGCAGTCGCGGGACAGGGGAATTGAACTATGGCTACACCTTC. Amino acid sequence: CASSRGTGELNYGYTF.

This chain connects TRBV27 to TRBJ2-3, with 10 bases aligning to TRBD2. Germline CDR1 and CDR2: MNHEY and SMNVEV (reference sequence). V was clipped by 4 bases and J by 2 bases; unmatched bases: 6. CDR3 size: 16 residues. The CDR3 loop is CASSSSGRRITDTQYF. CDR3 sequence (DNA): TGTGCCAGCAGTTCTAGCGGGAGACGGATCACAGATACGCAGTATTTT.

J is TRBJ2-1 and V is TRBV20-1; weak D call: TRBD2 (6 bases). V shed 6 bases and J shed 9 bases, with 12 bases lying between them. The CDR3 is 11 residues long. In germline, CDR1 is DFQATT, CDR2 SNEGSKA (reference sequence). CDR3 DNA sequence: TGCAGTGCAGGGGACTGGCGTGAGCAGTTCTTC. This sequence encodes CSAGDWREQFF.

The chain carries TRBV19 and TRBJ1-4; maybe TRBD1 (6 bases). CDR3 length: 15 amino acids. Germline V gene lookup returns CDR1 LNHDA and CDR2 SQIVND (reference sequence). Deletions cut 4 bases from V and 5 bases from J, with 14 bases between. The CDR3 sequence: CASSTRPGTNEKLFF. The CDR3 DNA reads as TGTGCCAGTAGTACCCGTCCCGGGACAAATGAAAAACTGTTTTTT.

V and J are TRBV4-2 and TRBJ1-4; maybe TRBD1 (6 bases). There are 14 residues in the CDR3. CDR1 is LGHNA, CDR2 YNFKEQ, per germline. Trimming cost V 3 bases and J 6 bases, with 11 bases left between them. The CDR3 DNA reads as TGTGCCAGCAGCCAGGGAACAGGGTATGAAAAACTGTTTTTT. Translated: CASSQGTGYEKLFF.

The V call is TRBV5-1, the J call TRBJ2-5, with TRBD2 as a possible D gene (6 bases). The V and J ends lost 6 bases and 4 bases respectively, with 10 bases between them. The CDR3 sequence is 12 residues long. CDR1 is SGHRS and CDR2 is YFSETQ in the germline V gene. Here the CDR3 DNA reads TGCGCCAGCACCGTGGGAGGAGAGACCCAGTACTTC. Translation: CASTVGGETQYF.

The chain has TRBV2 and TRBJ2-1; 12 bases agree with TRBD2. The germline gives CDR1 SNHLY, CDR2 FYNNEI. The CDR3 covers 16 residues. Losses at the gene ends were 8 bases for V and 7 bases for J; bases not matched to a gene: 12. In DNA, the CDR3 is TGTGCCAGCGGATGGGACCGGACTAGCGGGGTTAATGAGCAGTTCTTC. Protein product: CASGWDRTSGVNEQFF.

The CDR3, as DNA: TGCAGCGTCGGTGAAGGGGATTCACCCCTCCACTTT. The encoded protein is CSVGEGDSPLHF. The V gene is TRBV29-1, the J gene TRBJ1-6; the D gene is possibly TRBD1 (5 bases). There are 12 residues in the CDR3. Germline-derived CDR1 and CDR2 are SQVTM and ANQGSEA. V lost 6 bases and J lost 8, with 11 bases in between.

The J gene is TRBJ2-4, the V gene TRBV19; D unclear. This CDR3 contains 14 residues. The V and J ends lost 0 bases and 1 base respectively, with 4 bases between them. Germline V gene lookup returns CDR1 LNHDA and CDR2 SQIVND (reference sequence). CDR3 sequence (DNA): TGTGCCAGTAGTATAGACAGTGCCAAAAACATTCAGTACTTC. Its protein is CASSIDSAKNIQYF. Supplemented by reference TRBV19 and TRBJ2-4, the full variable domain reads DGGITQSPKYLFRKEGQNVTLSCEQNLNHDAMYWYRQDPGQGLRLIYYSQIVNDFQKGDIAEGYSVSREKKESFPLTVTSAQKNPTAFYLCASSIDSAKNIQYFGAGTRLSVL.

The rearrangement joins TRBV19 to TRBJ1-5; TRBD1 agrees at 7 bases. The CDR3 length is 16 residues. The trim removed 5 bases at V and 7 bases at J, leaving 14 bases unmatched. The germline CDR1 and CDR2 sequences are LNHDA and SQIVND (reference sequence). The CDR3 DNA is TGTGCCAGTAGTGCCGGGACAGACAAGTCCTGGCAGCCCCAGCATTTT. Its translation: CASSAGTDKSWQPQHF.

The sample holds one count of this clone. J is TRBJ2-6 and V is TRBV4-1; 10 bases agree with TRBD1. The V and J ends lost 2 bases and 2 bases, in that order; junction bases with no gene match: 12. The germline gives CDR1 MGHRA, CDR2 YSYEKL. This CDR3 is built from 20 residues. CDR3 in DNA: TGCGCCAGCAGCCAAAGCGGCTCGGGACAGGGGATCACTGGGGCCAACGTCCTGACTTTC. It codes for CASSQSGSGQGITGANVLTF.